This TCR beta chain was documented in a study of graft-versus-host responses after intestinal transplantation. The table came from immunoSEQ multiplex PCR; TCRdb's copy has only in-frame clones and leaves some out. Of roughly 110,000 clones listed, more than 80% are singletons. CDR1 and CDR2 (germline): GTSNPN, SVGIG (reference sequence). With 2 bases removed from V and 0 bases from J, the gap between germline ends came to 11 bases. The CDR3 length is 15 residues. A word on this clone: What it recognizes is unknown.

This clonotype was obtained from a human donor who was the organ donor for an intestinal transplant. The gene calls are TRBV30 and TRBJ1-3; D not resolved. Here the sequenced sample was unstimulated CD4+ T cells sorted from spleen or lymph node cells, taken before transplant. The CDR3 sequence is CAWSPGPFSGNTIYF. The CDR3 nucleotides read TGTGCCTGGAGTCCCGGACCGTTCTCTGGAAACACCATATATTTT. Combining the CDR3 with reference TRBV30 and TRBJ1-3 gives the whole variable domain SQTIHQWPATLVQPVGSPLSLECTVEGTSNPNLYWYRQAAGRGLQLLFYSVGIGQISSEVPQNLSASRPQDRQFILSSKKLLLSDSGFYLCAWSPGPFSGNTIYFGEGSWLTVV.